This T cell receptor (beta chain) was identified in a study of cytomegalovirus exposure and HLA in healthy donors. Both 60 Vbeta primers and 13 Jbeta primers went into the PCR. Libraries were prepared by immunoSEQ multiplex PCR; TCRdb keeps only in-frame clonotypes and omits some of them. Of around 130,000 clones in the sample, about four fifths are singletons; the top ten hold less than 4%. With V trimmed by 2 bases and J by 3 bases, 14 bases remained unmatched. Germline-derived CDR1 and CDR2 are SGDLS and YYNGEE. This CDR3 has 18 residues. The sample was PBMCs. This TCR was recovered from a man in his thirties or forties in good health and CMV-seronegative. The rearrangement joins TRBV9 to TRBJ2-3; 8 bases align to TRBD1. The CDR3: CASSVEPGQVYFTDTQYF. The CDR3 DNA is TGTGCCAGCAGCGTGGAACCGGGACAGGTTTATTTTACAGATACGCAGTATTTT.